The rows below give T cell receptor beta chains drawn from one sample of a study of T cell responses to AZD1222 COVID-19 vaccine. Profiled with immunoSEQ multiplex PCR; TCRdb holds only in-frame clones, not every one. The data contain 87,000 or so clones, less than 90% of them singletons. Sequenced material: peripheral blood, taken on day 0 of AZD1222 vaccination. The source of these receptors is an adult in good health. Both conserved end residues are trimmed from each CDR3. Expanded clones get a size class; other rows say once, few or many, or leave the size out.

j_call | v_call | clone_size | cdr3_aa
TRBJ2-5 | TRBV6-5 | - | ASRREGPRGTQY
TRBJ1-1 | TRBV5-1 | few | ASSFQGAGTEAF
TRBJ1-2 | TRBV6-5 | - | ATYGGLSYGYT
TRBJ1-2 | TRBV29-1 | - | SGGSNYGYT
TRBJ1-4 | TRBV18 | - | ASSPPGSREKLF
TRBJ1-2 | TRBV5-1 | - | ASSPDHYGYT
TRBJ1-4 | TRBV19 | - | ASSITRFEEKLF
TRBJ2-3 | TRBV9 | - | ASSVAVRVTDTQY
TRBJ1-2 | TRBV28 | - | ASSLASRDSAGYGYT
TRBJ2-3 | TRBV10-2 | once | ASTLLGDTQY
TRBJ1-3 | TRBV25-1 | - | ASSELNSGSGNTIY
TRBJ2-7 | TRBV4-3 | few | ASSQDRSSPAYEQY
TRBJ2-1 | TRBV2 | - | ASTVPRTQRGPPSHLYNEQF
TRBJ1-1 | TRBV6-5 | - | ATGPGAEAF
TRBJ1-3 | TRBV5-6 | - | ASSLGTGDPTIY
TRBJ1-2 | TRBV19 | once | ASSMDKLMVGKHGYT
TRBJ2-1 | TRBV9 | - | ASSVEGGLAGGNEQF
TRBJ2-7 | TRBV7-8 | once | ASSGQGPFTGNEQY
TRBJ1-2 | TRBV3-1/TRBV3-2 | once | ASSRGQGDYGYT
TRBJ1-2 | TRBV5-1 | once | ASSLSGNYGYT
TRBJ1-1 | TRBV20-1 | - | SASRGMNTEAF
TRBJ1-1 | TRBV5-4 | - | ASSRGWAEAF
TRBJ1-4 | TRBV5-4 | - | ASSLKPGQVSTNEKLF
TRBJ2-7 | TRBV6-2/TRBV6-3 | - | ASSRGQGRSYEQY
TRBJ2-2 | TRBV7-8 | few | ASSLVGSPNTGELF
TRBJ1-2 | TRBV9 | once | ASSVGPGYGYT
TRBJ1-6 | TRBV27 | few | ASARGTEYSPLH
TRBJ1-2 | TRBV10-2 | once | ASTPAGGFSNYGYT
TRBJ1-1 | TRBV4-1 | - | ASSHRQGLNTEAF